Below are 10 T cell receptor beta chains sequenced from a single sample in a study of OX40 agonist ivuxolimab in advanced cancers. Generated by immunoSEQ multiplex PCR, the TCRdb table keeps only in-frame clones and is missing some. This table holds 20,000 to 30,000 clones, 75% to 85% found once. The sequencing used CD4+ or CD8+ T cells sorted from blood, collected in a trial of the OX40 agonist ivuxolimab. The receptors originated from an adult with an advanced solid tumor such as melanoma, head and neck, liver or kidney cancer.

The V and J genes are TRBV19 and TRBJ1-1; D is undetermined. This CDR3 contains 13 residues. Germline loops: CDR1 LNHDA, CDR2 SQIVND (reference sequence). The CDR3 DNA follows: TGTGCGACGAAGGTATTGGGAAACACTGAAGCTTTCTTT. Its protein is CATKVLGNTEAFF.

Concerning this clone itself: This could be a read error, since a much larger clone is one nucleotide away. Other DNA sequences in this specimen translate into the identical CDR3. The gene calls are TRBV28 and TRBJ2-2; D gene ambiguous. The CDR3 is 14 amino acids. Germline lookup yields CDR1 MDHEN and CDR2 SYDVKM. DNA of the CDR3: TGCGCCAGCTCCCTCCAGGCATACACCGGGGAGCTGTTTTTT. Its translation is CASSLQAYTGELFF.

In this sample, this clone turned up many times. This chain links TRBV28 with TRBJ1-5, with D perhaps matching TRBD1 (5 bases). Germline CDR1 and CDR2: MDHEN and SYDVKM. V was pared by 2 bases and J by 5 bases, with 19 bases between. The length of the CDR3 is 17 residues. The CDR3 DNA is TGTGCCAGCAGTTTAGCGCATTGGAGAGGGGAGGATCAGCCCCAGCATTTT. Protein sequence: CASSLAHWRGEDQPQHF.

V is TRBV14 and J is TRBJ2-7; 11 nucleotides match TRBD2. This CDR3 spans 15 amino acids. The J segment lost 4 bases and the V segment lost 2 bases, leaving 4 bases of the junction unmatched. Germline V CDR1 and CDR2: SGHDN, FVKESK. CDR3 region: CASSQWSSGRYEQYF. DNA for the CDR3: TGTGCCAGCAGCCAATGGTCTAGCGGGAGGTACGAGCAGTACTTC.

The chain is built from TRBV27 and TRBJ2-1, with 11 nucleotides matching TRBD2. The V gene end was trimmed by 5 bases and the J gene end by 8 bases; junction bases not matched to a gene: 5. The germline V gene has CDR1 MNHEY and CDR2 SMNVEV (reference sequence). The CDR3 has 14 amino acids. Here the CDR3 DNA reads TGTGCCAGCAGTCAACTAGCGGGAGTAGATGAGCAGTTCTTC. This translates into CASSQLAGVDEQFF.

The chain joins TRBV6-5 to TRBJ2-7; TRBD2 might be the D (6 bases). Per germline, CDR1 MNHEY and CDR2 SVGAGI. The ends were cut back, 7 bases at V and 2 bases at J, with 12 bases in the middle. This CDR3 region has 13 residues. This CDR3 reads CASTPGETYEQYF. The CDR3 DNA sequence: TGTGCCAGCACTCCGGGGGAAACCTACGAGCAGTACTTC.

Concerning this clone itself: At the DNA level, this CDR3 is encoded by other sequences in the same sample as well. The V call is TRBV6-5, the J call TRBJ2-2; D ambiguous. Trimming removed 2 bases from V and 2 bases from J, with 3 bases in between. The CDR3 has 13 residues. Per germline, CDR1 MNHEY and CDR2 SVGAGI. DNA of the CDR3: TGTGCCAGCAGTTACCACAACACCGGGGAGCTGTTTTTT. It yields the protein CASSYHNTGELFF.

This chain connects TRBV9 to TRBJ2-3; tentative D call: TRBD1 (5 bases). The CDR3 extends over 15 amino acids. The germline CDR1 and CDR2 sequences are SGDLS and YYNGEE. Trimming took 0 bases from V and 5 from J, leaving 13 bases between them. The CDR3 reads CASSVVADSLDTQYF. CDR3 DNA sequence: TGTGCCAGCAGCGTAGTAGCAGACAGTCTAGATACGCAGTATTTT.

This chain's CDR3 is CASSSRLPKPGELFF. Here the CDR3 DNA reads TGTGCCAGCAGTTCTCGATTACCTAAACCGGGGGAGCTGTTTTTT. The V call is TRBV28, the J call TRBJ2-2; D ambiguous. Trimming shortened V by 4 bases and J by 8 bases, and 17 bases separated the two germline ends. This CDR3 comprises 15 residues. The germline V gene encodes CDR1 MDHEN and CDR2 SYDVKM.

This rearrangement joins TRBV6-4 to TRBJ2-1, with TRBD2 matching 7 bases. The CDR3 totals 18 residues. The germline V gene encodes CDR1 MRHNA and CDR2 SNTAGT. V lost 6 bases to trimming and J lost 8 bases; unmatched junction nucleotides: 22. CDR3 region: CASSDQGGSFQGRHEQFF. The CDR3 region has the DNA TGTGCCAGCAGCGACCAGGGAGGGAGCTTTCAGGGTAGGCATGAGCAGTTCTTC.